The clone carrying this TCR beta chain was seen only a few times. What it binds is unknown. This sample stems from a study of post-analysis software for immune sequencing data. Looking at the study overall: The disease courses spanned relapsing-remitting, secondary progressive and progressive-relapsing forms of multiple sclerosis. Study conclusions and caveats: Compared against controls, patients with multiple sclerosis displayed significantly lower normalized Chao1 diversity. Relative to controls, patients had about five TRBV segments at higher frequency, with TRBV5-6, TRBV5-1 and TRBV20-1 among these. Samples from a shared batch, those prepared together, strongly co-clustered by F measure.

Researchers reported that TCR beta cDNA libraries carried unique molecular identifiers. Once about 0.95 to 10 million T cells were used, roughly 0.5 million cDNA molecules resulted. TCRdb analysed the PCR reads with MiXCR anew, one entry per CDR3 protein. The table includes approximately 730,000 distinct CDR3 sequences, around 27% detected once. The germline V gene has CDR1 LNHNV and CDR2 YYDKDF (reference sequence). The junction had 7 bases not matched to a gene; V was cut back by 5 bases and J by 3 bases. CDR3 length equals 15 residues. The sequencing sample was made of blood. This TCR was sampled from a girl between 5 and 17 years old with multiple sclerosis. This chain uses TRBV15 with TRBJ1-5; 7 nucleotides line up with TRBD1. CDR3 sequence: CATSQGTDTNQPQHF. In DNA, the CDR3 is TGTGCCACCAGCCAAGGGACAGATACCAATCAGCCCCAGCATTTT.